This T cell receptor beta chain stems from a study of blood T cell repertoires in COVID-19 (dated by TCRdb to 2018 to 2021). For the study in its entirety: Samples covering the acute and convalescent phases of COVID-19 were provided by collaborators in the United States, Italy and Spain. The material from the prospective study consisted of cDNA or gDNA derived from T cells, B-cell-depleted T cells, or PBMCs. The dataset comprised deeply sampled blood TCRbeta repertoires from subjects exposed to, actively infected with, or recovered from COVID-19. A freely available public database, intended as a resource for researchers studying the immune response to SARS-CoV-2, is where the repertoires were released. The samples were drawn from the first 160 participants of the ongoing ImmuneRACE study and from under 1,500 subjects provided by 6 global collaborators. Sample metadata almost always included a de-identified subject ID, COVID-19 status, age in years and sex. Where HLA class I and class II types were available, the types were taken from metadata supplied by the sample provider, not from assay-based typing.

What the study reported, not specific to this receptor: Clinical and demographic metadata were provided uncurated, with the amount varying by source and participant.

TCRbeta CDR3 regions were amplified from genomic DNA by means of the immunoSEQ Assay, a bias-controlled multiplex PCR. Per the source publication's procedure: The number of nucleated cells in each sample was estimated by amplification of reference gene primers within the assay. Sequence reads were collapsed and filtered to measure the absolute abundance of every unique TCRbeta CDR3 rearrangement. For each sample, productive Simpson clonality was calculated by taking the square root of Simpson's diversity index across productive rearrangements. TCRdb's version of the immuneACCESS table is confined to in-frame rearrangements and falls short of the full clone set. An unresolved V gene accounts for under half of the shortfall where checked; the remainder is of unknown origin. That table supplies the V and J calls and clone size; D and trimming were determined from the DNA. In all, the sample holds 65,000 to 90,000 clones, and 75% to 85% of those were seen once. Jointly, the top ten make up 5% to 6.5% of the sample.

Regarding this clone: Its specific antigen is unknown. No much larger clone exists at a distance of one base, and base qualities are not known.

V has 4 bases trimmed and J has 10 bases trimmed; junction bases matching no gene number 4. The CDR3 numbers 14 residues from cysteine through phenylalanine. Only the CDR3 portion is preserved as DNA: 42 bases, with reading frame beginning at the first base. As encoded in the germline V gene, CDR1 is SGDLS while CDR2 is YYNGEE. Each collaborating institution followed its own protocols to collect whole blood in K2EDTA tubes. Collaborator samples were shipped for TCRbeta analysis as frozen whole blood, isolated PBMCs, or DNA extracted from either sample type. The chain links TRBV9 with TRBJ1-6; 11 middle bases align to TRBD1. The sequencing sample was made of peripheral blood. This clonotype originated in an older woman with acute or convalescent COVID-19. The bases are TGTGCCAGCAGCCCAGGACAGGGGGCATCACCCCTCCACTTT. Protein translation: CASSPGQGASPLHF.